The next 31 T cell receptor beta chains were all read from a single sample in a study of blood T cell repertoires in COVID-19. Using immunoSEQ multiplex PCR, the repertoire was profiled, and TCRdb retains in-frame clones only, with some absent. The sample consists of roughly 200,000 clones, approximately 83% of them appearing once. The sequenced sample consisted of peripheral blood. These receptors originate from a man aged 55-75 years with acute or convalescent COVID-19.

V usage is TRBV28 and J usage is TRBJ2-7, with D unresolved. This CDR3 has 14 amino acids. The germline V gene has CDR1 MDHEN and CDR2 SYDVKM. The V gene lost 5 bases and the J gene lost 2 bases, with 13 bases spanning the gap. Here the CDR3 DNA reads TGTGCCAGCAGTGTTCCGTCTACCGCCTACGAGCAGTACTTC. It codes for CASSVPSTAYEQYF.

This chain connects TRBV7-6 to TRBJ1-6, with a possible D match to TRBD1 (6 bases). Trimming removed 4 bases from V and 5 bases from J, with 9 bases in between. This CDR3 region has 14 residues. The germline CDR1 and CDR2 sequences are SGHVS and FNYEAQ. CDR3 nucleotides: TGTGCCAGCAGCTCCAGGGGAAATAATTCACCCCTCCACTTT. This codes for CASSSRGNNSPLHF.

The chain recombines TRBV7-2 with TRBJ1-1; 7 nucleotides match TRBD1. Per the germline V gene, CDR1 is SGHTA and CDR2 is FQGNSA. V trimming: 2 bases; J trimming: 7 bases; junction bases outside the gene matches: 10. This CDR3 spans 15 amino acids. CDR3 in amino acids: CASSLLFAGQFEAFF. In DNA, the CDR3 is TGTGCCAGCAGCTTACTGTTCGCGGGACAGTTTGAAGCTTTCTTT. Filled out from reference TRBV7-2 and TRBJ1-1, the complete variable domain reads GAGVSQSPSNKVTEKGKDVELRCDPISGHTALYWYRQSLGQGLEFLIYFQGNSAPDKSGLPSDRFSAERTGGSVSTLTIQRTQQEDSAVYLCASSLLFAGQFEAFFGQGTRLTVV.

The chain is built from TRBV3-1 (or the pseudogene TRBV3-2) and TRBJ2-7; D may be TRBD2 (5 bases). The CDR3 totals 13 residues. V shed 2 bases and J shed 7 bases, with 12 bases lying between them. Germline CDR1 LGHDT, CDR2 YNNKEL (reference sequence). CDR3 sequence: CASSQSGKWEQYF. The CDR3, as DNA: TGTGCCAGCAGCCAATCCGGGAAATGGGAGCAGTACTTC.

This sequence joins TRBV19 and TRBJ2-7; weak D call: TRBD2 (6 bases). The V and J ends lost 5 bases and 6 bases respectively, with 11 bases between them. This CDR3 spans 12 amino acids. From germline, CDR1 is LNHDA and CDR2 SQIVND (reference sequence). CDR3 amino acids: CASSRRESEQYF. CDR3 DNA: TGTGCCAGTAGTCGGCGGGAATCCGAGCAGTACTTC.

The chain has TRBV14 and TRBJ1-1, with 7 bases lining up with TRBD1. From germline, CDR1 is SGHDN and CDR2 FVKESK. This CDR3 region has 17 residues. Unmatched junction bases numbered 11, after V lost 4 bases and J lost 0 bases. CDR3: CASSPTWGQQMNTEAFF. The DNA for the CDR3 is TGTGCCAGCAGCCCGACTTGGGGACAGCAAATGAACACTGAAGCTTTCTTT.

The V and J genes are TRBV2 and TRBJ1-2; D is perhaps TRBD1 (5 bases). The CDR3 has 12 residues. Germline-derived CDR1 and CDR2 are SNHLY and FYNNEI. The V gene lost 5 bases and the J gene lost 3 bases, with 7 bases spanning the gap. The DNA for the CDR3 is TGTGCCAGCAGTACGGGGGACTATGGCTACACCTTC. Its protein product is CASSTGDYGYTF.

The chain uses TRBV12-5 and TRBJ2-2; 12 bases line up with TRBD2. This CDR3 comprises 16 residues. J gave up 7 bases and V 6 bases, and 9 bases lay outside the gene matches. Per germline, CDR1 LGHNT and CDR2 FRNRAP. For the CDR3, the DNA is TGTGCTAGTGGGACCCTAGCGGGAGGGCATATCGGGGAGCTGTTTTTT. It translates to CASGTLAGGHIGELFF.

J is TRBJ2-6 and V is TRBV9, with D possibly TRBD2 on 6 matching bases. The CDR3 runs to 16 residues. The V gene's germline CDR1 is SGDLS and CDR2 YYNGEE. The germline V and J ends were trimmed by 2 bases and 1 base, with 10 bases remaining between them. DNA for the CDR3: TGTGCCAGCAGCGTCGGGGGTTCTTCTGGGGCCAACGTCCTGACTTTC. Amino acid sequence: CASSVGGSSGANVLTF.

DNA of the CDR3: TGTGCCAGCAGCTATCTAGACCAGAACACTGAAGCTTTCTTT. Residues: CASSYLDQNTEAFF. The V gene is TRBV9, the J gene TRBJ1-1; D uncertain. V dropped 4 bases and J dropped 1 base, with 11 bases sitting between them. The germline CDR1 and CDR2 sequences are SGDLS and YYNGEE. This CDR3 region has 14 residues.

The V gene is TRBV7-4, the J gene TRBJ1-3; possibly TRBD1 for D (5 bases). The V gene lost 4 bases and the J gene lost 3 bases, with 10 bases spanning the gap. This CDR3 spans 14 amino acids. Germline V gene data show CDR1 as SGHVT and CDR2 as SQSDAQ. The CDR3 DNA follows: TGTGCCAGCAGCTCCCTCAGGGTTGGAAACACCATATATTTT. It translates to CASSSLRVGNTIYF.

The chain joins TRBV7-9 to TRBJ1-2, with D unclear. The V gene's germline CDR1 is SEHNR and CDR2 FQNEAQ (reference sequence). CDR3 length: 13 residues. V shed 2 bases and J shed 6 bases, with 10 bases lying between them. The CDR3 nucleotides read TGTGCCAGCAGCTTAACTAGAGGGCATGGCTACACCTTC. It yields the protein CASSLTRGHGYTF.

This clone was counted once. This rearrangement joins TRBV7-2 to TRBJ1-5; no clear D. The CDR3 is made up of 15 amino acids. Trimming pared 5 bases from V and 5 bases from J, leaving 16 bases between. Germline V gene sequence: CDR1 SGHTA, CDR2 FQGNSA. The CDR3 region has the DNA TGTGCCAGCAGCCGCATGGCCGCACCTTATCAGCCCCAGCATTTT. Translating it yields CASSRMAAPYQPQHF.

The rearrangement joins TRBV6-2 or TRBV6-3 to TRBJ1-2, with D maybe TRBD1 (6 bases). The germline V and J ends were trimmed by 6 bases and 4 bases, with 15 bases remaining between them. The CDR3 length is 14 residues. Per germline, CDR1 MNHEY and CDR2 SVGEGT. CDR3 nucleotide sequence: TGTGCCAGCAGCCTACGGGGGGGCCTCTATGGCTACACCTTC. It encodes CASSLRGGLYGYTF.

The J gene is TRBJ1-2, the V gene TRBV28; 8 bases line up with TRBD1. The CDR3 consists of 16 residues. The germline V gene has CDR1 MDHEN and CDR2 SYDVKM. The junction had 16 bases not matched to a gene; V was cut back by 6 bases and J by 7 bases. This chain's CDR3 is CASSDDADRERGGYTF. Here the CDR3 DNA reads TGTGCCAGCAGCGATGACGCGGACAGGGAAAGGGGTGGCTACACCTTC.

The chain recombines TRBV15 with TRBJ1-3; perhaps TRBD1 as D (6 bases). V lost 3 bases and J lost 7, with 13 bases in between. CDR1 and CDR2 (germline): LNHNV, YYDKDF (reference sequence). The CDR3 loop spans 14 amino acids. CDR3 region: CATSRRGQGNTIYF. The CDR3 region has the DNA TGTGCCACCAGCAGGCGAGGGCAGGGGAACACCATATATTTT. Supplemented by reference TRBV15 and TRBJ1-3, the full variable domain reads DAMVIQNPRYQVTQFGKPVTLSCSQTLNHNVMYWYQQKSSQAPKLLFHYYDKDFNNEADTPDNFQSRRPNTSFCFLDIRSPGLGDTAMYLCATSRRGQGNTIYFGEGSWLTVV.

V is TRBV3-1 (or the pseudogene TRBV3-2) and J is TRBJ2-2; the D is unclear. The germline V gene encodes CDR1 LGHDT and CDR2 YNNKEL (reference sequence). Trimming cost V 4 bases and J 4 bases, with 10 bases left between them. The CDR3 sequence is 14 residues long. CDR3 coding DNA: TGTGCCAGCAGCCGTAGAGGTGCCACCGGGGAGCTGTTTTTT. Translation: CASSRRGATGELFF.

This chain uses TRBV5-6 with TRBJ2-7, with TRBD2 as a possible D gene (6 bases). Trimming removed 0 bases at V and 2 bases at J, with 15 bases between. The CDR3 consists of 16 residues. In germline, CDR1 is SGHDT, CDR2 YYEEEE. CDR3 DNA: TGTGCCAGCAGCTTGGTGGGGACTTTGGCCCCCTACGAGCAGTACTTC. As protein: CASSLVGTLAPYEQYF.

The chain's CDR3 is CASSLRGSGGVETQYF. In nucleotides, the CDR3 is TGTGCCAGCAGCTTGCGGGGGAGCGGGGGAGTAGAGACCCAGTACTTC. This chain uses TRBV5-4 with TRBJ2-5, with 8 nucleotides matching TRBD2. Losses at the gene ends were 1 base for V and 4 bases for J; bases not matched to a gene: 9. The CDR3 covers 16 residues. Germline assignment: CDR1 SGHNT and CDR2 YYREEE (reference sequence).

CDR3 sequence: CASSPAGNSGNTIYF. CDR3 nucleotides: TGTGCCAGCAGCCCCGCGGGGAACTCTGGAAACACCATATATTTT. J is TRBJ1-3 and V is TRBV7-9; D gene unclear. The germline gives CDR1 SEHNR, CDR2 FQNEAQ (reference sequence). V lost 5 bases and J 0 bases, leaving 11 bases between the germline ends. CDR3 length equals 15 residues.

The V and J genes are TRBV9 and TRBJ2-7, with D perhaps TRBD1 (6 bases). CDR1 and CDR2 from the germline V gene are SGDLS and YYNGEE. The germline V and J ends were trimmed by 4 bases and 5 bases, with 16 bases remaining between them. The CDR3 runs to 14 residues. In nucleotides, the CDR3 is TGTGCCAGCAGCACCCGCGTTGAGGGGGACGAGCAGTACTTC. It is translated as CASSTRVEGDEQYF.

V gene TRBV5-1 combines with J gene TRBJ2-5; TRBD2 aligns across 9 bases. The CDR3 totals 15 residues. The trim removed 4 bases at V and 4 bases at J, leaving 8 bases unmatched. Per germline, CDR1 SGHRS and CDR2 YFSETQ. This CDR3 reads CASSPAAGGPETQYF. CDR3 coding DNA: TGCGCCAGCAGCCCGGCTGCGGGAGGGCCAGAGACCCAGTACTTC.

The chain combines TRBV30 with TRBJ2-3, with TRBD2 as a possible D gene (6 bases). The CDR3 spans 12 residues. Trimming left V 7 bases short and J 4 bases short, with 12 bases between. Germline V CDR1 and CDR2: GTSNPN, SVGIG (reference sequence). The CDR3 sequence is CALGRLADTQYF. In DNA, the CDR3 is TGTGCCTTGGGGAGGTTGGCAGATACGCAGTATTTT.

In the case of this clone: Distinct nucleotide sequences in the sample also encode this CDR3. V usage is TRBV11-2 and J usage is TRBJ1-5, with unresolved D. Germline V gene lookup returns CDR1 SGHAT and CDR2 FQNNGV. V was pared by 0 bases and J by 6 bases, with 6 bases between. The CDR3 has 13 amino acids. This CDR3 reads CASSLDYSQPQHF. The CDR3 DNA is TGTGCCAGCAGCTTAGATTACAGTCAGCCCCAGCATTTT.

This clone was observed once. The chain combines TRBV6-5 with TRBJ1-2; 11 positions agree with TRBD1. CDR1 is MNHEY and CDR2 is SVGAGI in the germline V gene. The CDR3 contains 16 residues. V gave up 4 bases and J gave up 8 bases; unmatched junction bases: 12. Written as DNA, the CDR3 is TGTGCCAGCAGTTCCTGGGGACAGGGGGGGAGCATAGGCTACACCTTC. This codes for CASSSWGQGGSIGYTF.

This clone appeared once. The rearrangement uses TRBV4-1 and TRBJ2-7; D is ambiguous. Trimming stripped 0 bases from V and 3 bases from J, with 9 bases between. This CDR3 region has 14 residues. Germline CDR1 reads MGHRA; CDR2 reads YSYEKL. DNA for the CDR3: TGCGCCAGCAGCCAAGATCTAGGAGACTACGAGCAGTACTTC. Amino acids: CASSQDLGDYEQYF.

A few counts support this clone. The chain couples TRBV7-9 to TRBJ2-3, with TRBD2 matching 7 bases. This CDR3 comprises 16 residues. After removal of 0 bases from V and 0 bases from J, the junction contained 3 bases not matched to a gene. Germline CDR1 SEHNR, CDR2 FQNEAQ (reference sequence). The CDR3 here is CASSLALAASTDTQYF. The CDR3 bases are TGTGCCAGCAGCTTAGCCCTAGCGGCTAGCACAGATACGCAGTATTTT.

The gene calls are TRBV3-1 (or the pseudogene TRBV3-2) and TRBJ2-7, with TRBD2 matching 13 bases. The germline CDR1 and CDR2 sequences are LGHDT and YNNKEL (reference sequence). Trimming cost V 4 bases and J 0 bases; bases outside gene matches: 15. This CDR3 is built from 20 residues. The CDR3 coding sequence is TGTGCCAGCAGCCGTAAACTCGGGACTAGCGGGGCTAGCAACTCCTACGAGCAGTACTTC. It translates to CASSRKLGTSGASNSYEQYF.

Comment on this clone: One junction end disagrees with the germline gene, perhaps due to a read error. The chain employs TRBV7-7 and TRBJ2-1; D gene uncertain. There are 14 residues in the CDR3. The V gene's germline CDR1 is SSHAT and CDR2 FNYEAQ (reference sequence). The chain's CDR3 is CASSPSPIPSEQFF. The CDR3, as DNA: TGTGCTAGCAGCCCCTCCCCTATCCCCTCGGAGCAGTTCTTC. Full variable domain (missing parts from reference TRBV7-7 and TRBJ2-1): GAGVSQSPRYKVTKRGQDVTLRCDPISSHATLYWYQQALGQGPEFLTYFNYEAQPDKSGLPSDRFSAERPEGSISTLTIQRTEQRDSAMYRCASSPSPIPSEQFFGPGTRLTVL.

This chain links TRBV9 with TRBJ1-5; 9 bases map to TRBD1. The ends lost 4 bases at V and 0 bases at J; junction bases unmatched: 5. This CDR3 has 16 residues. Germline V CDR1 and CDR2: SGDLS, YYNGEE. This CDR3 is CASSPGTGNSNQPQHF. As DNA, the CDR3 is TGTGCCAGCAGCCCAGGGACAGGGAATAGCAATCAGCCCCAGCATTTT.

V and J are TRBV5-1 and TRBJ2-5; TRBD2 might be the D (7 bases). CDR1 and CDR2 (germline): SGHRS, YFSETQ. V gave up 3 bases and J gave up 6 bases, with 18 bases separating them. The CDR3 extends over 15 amino acids. The CDR3 nucleotides read TGCGCCAGCAGCTGGGGGGCGGGGGATATGAAGACCCAGTACTTC. Encoded protein: CASSWGAGDMKTQYF. The whole variable domain, remainder taken from reference TRBV5-1 and TRBJ2-5, is KAGVTQTPRYLIKTRGQQVTLSCSPISGHRSVSWYQQTPGQGLQFLFEYFSETQRNKGNFPGRFSGRQFSNSRSEMNVSTLELGDSALYLCASSWGAGDMKTQYFGPGTRLLVL.